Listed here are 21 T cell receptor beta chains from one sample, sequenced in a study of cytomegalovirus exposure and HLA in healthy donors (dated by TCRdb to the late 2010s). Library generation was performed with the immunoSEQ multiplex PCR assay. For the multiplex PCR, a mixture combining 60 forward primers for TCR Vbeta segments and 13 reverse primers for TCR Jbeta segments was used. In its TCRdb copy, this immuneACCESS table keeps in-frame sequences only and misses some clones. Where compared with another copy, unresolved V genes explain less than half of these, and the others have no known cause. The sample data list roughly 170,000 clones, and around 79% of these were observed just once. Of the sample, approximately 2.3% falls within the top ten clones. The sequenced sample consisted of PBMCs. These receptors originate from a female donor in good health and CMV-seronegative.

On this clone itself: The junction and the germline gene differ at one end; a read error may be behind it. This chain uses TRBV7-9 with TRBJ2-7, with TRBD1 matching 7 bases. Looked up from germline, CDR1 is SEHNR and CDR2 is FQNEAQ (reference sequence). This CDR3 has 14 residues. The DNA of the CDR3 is TGTGCCAGCAGCCCGAGGGGGCTAGCCTACGAGAAGTACTTC. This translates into CASSPRGLAYEKYF.

CDR3: CASSLVRGSRSDEQFF. CDR3 DNA sequence: TGTGCCAGCAGCTTAGTCCGGGGTAGCAGGAGCGATGAGCAGTTCTTC. The chain is built from TRBV7-9 and TRBJ2-1, with a tentative D call TRBD2 (5 bases). The CDR3 is 16 residues long. CDR1 and CDR2 (germline): SEHNR, FQNEAQ (reference sequence). Trimming removed 1 base from V and 8 bases from J, with 18 bases in between.

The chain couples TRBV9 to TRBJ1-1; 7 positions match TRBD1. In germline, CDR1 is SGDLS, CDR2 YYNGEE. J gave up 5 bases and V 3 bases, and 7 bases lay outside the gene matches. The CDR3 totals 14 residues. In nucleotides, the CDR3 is TGTGCCAGCAGCGCGGACAGGCTTGGAACTGAAGCTTTCTTT. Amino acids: CASSADRLGTEAFF. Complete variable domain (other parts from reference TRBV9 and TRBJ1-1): DSGVTQTPKHLITATGQRVTLRCSPRSGDLSVYWYQQSLDQGLQFLIQYYNGEERAKGNILERFSAQQFPDLHSELNLSSLELGDSALYFCASSADRLGTEAFFGQGTRLTVV.

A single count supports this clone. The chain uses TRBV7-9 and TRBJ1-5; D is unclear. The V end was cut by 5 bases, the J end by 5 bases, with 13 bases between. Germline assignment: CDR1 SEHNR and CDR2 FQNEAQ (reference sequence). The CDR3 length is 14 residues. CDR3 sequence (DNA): TGTGCCAGCAGCGGGGAGGGCGGCTATCAGCCCCAGCATTTT. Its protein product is CASSGEGGYQPQHF.

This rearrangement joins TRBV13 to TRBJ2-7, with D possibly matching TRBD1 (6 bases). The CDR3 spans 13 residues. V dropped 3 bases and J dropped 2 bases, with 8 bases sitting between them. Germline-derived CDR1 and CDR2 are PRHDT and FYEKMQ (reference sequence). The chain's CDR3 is CASSFQGPYEQYF. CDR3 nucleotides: TGTGCCAGCAGCTTTCAGGGGCCCTACGAGCAGTACTTC. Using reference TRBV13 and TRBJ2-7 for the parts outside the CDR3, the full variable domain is AAGVIQSPRHLIKEKRETATLKCYPIPRHDTVYWYQQGPGQDPQFLISFYEKMQSDKGSIPDRFSAQQFSDYHSELNMSSLELGDSALYFCASSFQGPYEQYFGPGTRLTVT.

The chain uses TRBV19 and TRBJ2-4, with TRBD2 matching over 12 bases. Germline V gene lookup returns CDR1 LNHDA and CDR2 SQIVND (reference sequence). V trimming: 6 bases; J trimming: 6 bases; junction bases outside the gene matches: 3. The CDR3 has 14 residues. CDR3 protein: CASRTTSGRNIQYF. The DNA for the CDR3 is TGTGCCAGTAGGACGACTAGCGGGAGAAACATTCAGTACTTC.

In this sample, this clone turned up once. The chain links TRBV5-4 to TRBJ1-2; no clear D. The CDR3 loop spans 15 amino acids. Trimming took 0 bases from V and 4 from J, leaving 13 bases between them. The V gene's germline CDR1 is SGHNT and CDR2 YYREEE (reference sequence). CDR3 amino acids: CASSLESDAGYGYTF. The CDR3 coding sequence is TGTGCCAGCAGCTTGGAGTCTGACGCGGGCTATGGCTACACCTTC.

CDR3 in DNA: TGTGCCAGCAGCCCGCGGACTAGCGGGGGACCTTACGAGCAGTACTTC. Encoded protein: CASSPRTSGGPYEQYF. The genes are TRBV7-9 and TRBJ2-7, with 13 positions matching TRBD2. Germline CDR1 and CDR2: SEHNR and FQNEAQ (reference sequence). V shed 5 bases and J 4 bases; nucleotides not matched to a gene: 8. The CDR3 contains 16 residues.

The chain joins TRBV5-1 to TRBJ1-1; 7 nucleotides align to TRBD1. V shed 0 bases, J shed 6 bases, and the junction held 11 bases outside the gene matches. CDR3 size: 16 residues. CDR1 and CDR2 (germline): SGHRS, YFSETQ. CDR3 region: CASSLVKTGKVPEAFF. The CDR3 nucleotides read TGCGCCAGCAGCTTGGTGAAGACAGGGAAAGTTCCTGAAGCTTTCTTT.

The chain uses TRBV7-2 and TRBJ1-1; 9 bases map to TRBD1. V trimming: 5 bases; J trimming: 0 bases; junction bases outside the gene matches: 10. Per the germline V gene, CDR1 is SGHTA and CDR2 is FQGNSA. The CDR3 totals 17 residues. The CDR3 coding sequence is TGTGCCAGCAGCCAAAAGACAGGGGGTCATATGAACACTGAAGCTTTCTTT. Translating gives CASSQKTGGHMNTEAFF.

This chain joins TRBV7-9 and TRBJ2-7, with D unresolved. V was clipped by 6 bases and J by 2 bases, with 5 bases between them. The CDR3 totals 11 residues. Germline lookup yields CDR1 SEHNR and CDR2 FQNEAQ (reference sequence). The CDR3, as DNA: TGTGCCAGCAGTCCTACCTACGAGCAGTACTTC. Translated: CASSPTYEQYF.

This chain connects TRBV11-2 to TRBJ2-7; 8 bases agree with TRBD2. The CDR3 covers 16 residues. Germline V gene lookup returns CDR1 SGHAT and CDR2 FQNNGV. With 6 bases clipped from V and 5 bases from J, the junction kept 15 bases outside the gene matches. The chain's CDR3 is CASSRSGAPRGDEQYF. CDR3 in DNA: TGTGCCAGCAGTCGTAGCGGGGCCCCTCGGGGGGACGAGCAGTACTTC. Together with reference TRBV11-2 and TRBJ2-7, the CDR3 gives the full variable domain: EAGVAQSPRYKIIEKRQSVAFWCNPISGHATLYWYQQILGQGPKLLIQFQNNGVVDDSQLPKDRFSAERLKGVDSTLKIQPAKLEDSAVYLCASSRSGAPRGDEQYFGPGTRLTVT.

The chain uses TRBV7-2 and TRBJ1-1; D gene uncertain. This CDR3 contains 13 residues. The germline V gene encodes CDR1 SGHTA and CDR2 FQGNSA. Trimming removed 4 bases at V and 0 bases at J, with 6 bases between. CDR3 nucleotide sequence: TGTGCCAGCAGCTGGGAGCTGAACACTGAAGCTTTCTTT. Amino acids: CASSWELNTEAFF.

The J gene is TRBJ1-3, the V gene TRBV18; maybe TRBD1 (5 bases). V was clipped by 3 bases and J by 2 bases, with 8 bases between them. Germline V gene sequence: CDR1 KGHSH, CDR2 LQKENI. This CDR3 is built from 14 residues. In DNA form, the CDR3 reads TGTGCCAGCTCACCTCAGGGCCCTGGAAACACCATATATTTT. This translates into CASSPQGPGNTIYF.

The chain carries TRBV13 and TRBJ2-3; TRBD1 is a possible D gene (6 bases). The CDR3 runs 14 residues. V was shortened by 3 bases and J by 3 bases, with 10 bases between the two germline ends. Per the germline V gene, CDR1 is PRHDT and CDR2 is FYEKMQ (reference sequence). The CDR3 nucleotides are TGTGCCAGCAGCTTGACAGGTGCGACAGATACGCAGTATTTT. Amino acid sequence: CASSLTGATDTQYF.

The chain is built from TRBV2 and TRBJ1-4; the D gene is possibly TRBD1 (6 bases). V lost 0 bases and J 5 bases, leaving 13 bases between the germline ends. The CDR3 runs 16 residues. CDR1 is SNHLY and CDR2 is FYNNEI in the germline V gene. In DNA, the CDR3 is TGTGCCAGCAGTGAAGCAGGTGGGACACTAAATGAAAAACTGTTTTTT. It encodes CASSEAGGTLNEKLFF. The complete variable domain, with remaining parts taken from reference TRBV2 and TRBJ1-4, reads EPEVTQTPSHQVTQMGQEVILRCVPISNHLYFYWYRQILGQKVEFLVSFYNNEISEKSEIFDDQFSVERPDGSNFTLKIRSTKLEDSAMYFCASSEAGGTLNEKLFFGSGTQLSVL.

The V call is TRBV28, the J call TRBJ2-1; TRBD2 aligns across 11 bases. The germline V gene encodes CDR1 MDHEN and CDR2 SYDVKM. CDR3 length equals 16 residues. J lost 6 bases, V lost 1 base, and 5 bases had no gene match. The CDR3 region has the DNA TGTGCCAGCAGTTTATCGGTAGCGGGAGGGCGCAATGAGCAGTTCTTC. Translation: CASSLSVAGGRNEQFF.

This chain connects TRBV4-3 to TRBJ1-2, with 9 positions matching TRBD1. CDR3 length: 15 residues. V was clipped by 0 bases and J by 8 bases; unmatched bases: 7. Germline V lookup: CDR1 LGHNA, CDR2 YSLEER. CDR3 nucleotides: TGCGCCAGCAGCCAAGATCCCGGGACAGGGAACGGCTACACCTTC. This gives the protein CASSQDPGTGNGYTF.

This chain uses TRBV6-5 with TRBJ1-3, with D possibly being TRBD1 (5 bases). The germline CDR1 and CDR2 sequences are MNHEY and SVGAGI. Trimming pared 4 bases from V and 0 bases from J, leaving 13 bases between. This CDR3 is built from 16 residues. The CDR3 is CASSLSTEASGNTIYF. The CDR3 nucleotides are TGTGCCAGCAGTTTGTCGACAGAAGCCTCTGGAAACACCATATATTTT.

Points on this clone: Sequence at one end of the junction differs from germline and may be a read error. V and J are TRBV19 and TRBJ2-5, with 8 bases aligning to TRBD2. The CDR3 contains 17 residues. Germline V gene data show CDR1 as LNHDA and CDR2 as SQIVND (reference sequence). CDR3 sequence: CASSTSGRAGGLRTQYF. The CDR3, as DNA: TGTGCCAGCAGTACCTCGGGAAGGGCGGGGGGATTGCGGACCCAGTACTTC.

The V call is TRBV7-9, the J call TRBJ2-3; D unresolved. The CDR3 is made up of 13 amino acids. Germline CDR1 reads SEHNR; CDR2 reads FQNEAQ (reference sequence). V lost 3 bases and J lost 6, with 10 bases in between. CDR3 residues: CASSFGSADTQYF. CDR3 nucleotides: TGTGCCAGCAGCTTTGGATCAGCGGATACGCAGTATTTT.